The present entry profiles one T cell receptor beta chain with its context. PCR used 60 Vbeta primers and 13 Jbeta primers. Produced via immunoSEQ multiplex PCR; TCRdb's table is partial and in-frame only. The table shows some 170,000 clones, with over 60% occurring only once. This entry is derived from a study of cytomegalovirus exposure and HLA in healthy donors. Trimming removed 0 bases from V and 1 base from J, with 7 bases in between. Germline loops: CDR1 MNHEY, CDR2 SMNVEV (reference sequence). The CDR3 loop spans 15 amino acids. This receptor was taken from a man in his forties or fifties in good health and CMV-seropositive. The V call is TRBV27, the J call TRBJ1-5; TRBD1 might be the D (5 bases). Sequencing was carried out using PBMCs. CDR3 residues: CASSLSWTSNQPQHF. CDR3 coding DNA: TGTGCCAGCAGTTTATCATGGACAAGCAATCAGCCCCAGCATTTT.